The clone carrying this T cell receptor beta chain came up once. This entry belongs to a study of neoadjuvant anti-PD-1 for oral cavity cancer. CDR1 and CDR2 from the germline V gene are MNHNS and SASEGT. V was clipped by 2 bases and J by 11 bases; unmatched bases: 16. CDR3 size: 16 residues. Sequencing used immunoSEQ multiplex PCR; TCRdb keeps in-frame clones, though not all of them. The sample includes fewer than 10,000 clones, 60% to 80% seen only once; the top ten take less than 5%. The time point here: after neoadjuvant nivolumab, at surgical resection. Sequencing was performed on PBMCs, taken after nivolumab (anti-PD-1) treatment. The sequence derives from a person aged 35-79 years with oral cavity squamous cell carcinoma. The chain has TRBV6-1 and TRBJ2-5; 8 bases line up with TRBD2. As DNA, the CDR3 is TGTGCCAGCAGTGAACGGGCGGGAGGAGTTCGGCCGGAGCAGTACTTC. As protein: CASSERAGGVRPEQYF.